This T cell receptor (beta chain) was identified during a study of blood T cell repertoires in COVID-19. At the level of the study: The United States, Italy and Spain were the sources of the acute and convalescent COVID-19 samples. Sample material is recorded as cDNA or gDNA derived from T cells, B-cell-depleted T cells, or PBMCs.

In the study's own analysis: Researchers report that nucleated cell counts were estimated from reference gene primer amplification. Profiled with immunoSEQ multiplex PCR; TCRdb holds only in-frame clones, not every one. V and J calls plus clone size are reproduced from that table; the DNA served to infer D and trimming. Of some 120,000 clones in the sample, about nine tenths are singletons; the top ten hold about 4%. The CDR3 is 14 amino acids. V gave up 0 bases and J gave up 4 bases, with 10 bases separating them. Germline values: CDR1 SGHDT, CDR2 YYEEEE. Sequencing input: peripheral blood. This clonotype was sampled from a man over 45 with active COVID-19. V and J are TRBV5-6 and TRBJ1-2; D is perhaps TRBD1 (5 bases). Here the CDR3 DNA reads TGTGCCAGCAGCTTGGCAAACCAGGGCTATGGCTACACCTTC. Its translation is CASSLANQGYGYTF.